This TCR beta chain was retrieved from a study of T cell clusters in autoimmune cytopenias (dated by TCRdb to between 2018 and 2021). At the level of the whole study: The median TRB sequencing depth was just over 50,000 reads per sample, and the median number of distinct TRB clonotypes was roughly 2,400 per sample. Peripheral blood TRB and IGH repertoires were sequenced in autoimmune cytopenia patients at active disease and during treatment follow-up, alongside healthy, CLL and autoimmune hepatitis controls. The goal of the study was to find out whether patients with autoimmune cytopenia have a disease-specific immune repertoire signature that could be used as a blood-based biomarker. Overall study outcomes, separate from this receptor: The TRB repertoire shifts, including less even repertoires in secondary cytopenia and CLL, mostly reflected lymphoma bias and not autoimmunity. The GLIPH analysis suggested a lack of physiological T cell clusters in primary autoimmune cytopenia patients, since some 52 clusters were exclusive to healthy donors whereas approximately 16 were exclusive to patients. The T cell clusters were defined only in silico, and the functional role of the clusters was left to be validated experimentally. The cluster-lack signature was not seen for secondary cytopenia versus CLL, apparently masked by the dominant lymphoma-associated repertoire. Approximately 3-fold more exclusive TRB clusters were observed in healthy donors than in active autoimmune hepatitis patients, consistent with an autoimmunity-wide signature.

Each sample's TRB amplification started from around 230 ng of peripheral blood genomic DNA, which corresponds to tens of thousands of genome equivalents. On this clonotype: It has no known antigen specificity.

The CDR3 spans 15 residues, from the cysteine through the phenylalanine. The record lacks a DNA sequence. In the germline V gene, CDR1 corresponds to SGHRS and CDR2 to YFSETQ. TRB rearrangements were amplified by multiplex PCR using a touch-down protocol with TRB-A and TRB-B primer pools mixed in one tube. Illumina adapters and sample indices were added to the amplicons through two consecutive PCR reactions using Phusion HS II polymerase. Amplicons were gel-purified with the NucleoSpin Gel and PCR Clean-up kit, then quantified by Qubit and quality-checked on an Agilent 2100 Bioanalyzer. Sequencing of the libraries was done on an Illumina MiSeq with 600-cycle, single-indexed, paired-end runs. Under the source paper's analysis protocol: MiXCR version 2.1.12, together with the default MiXCR reference library, was used to align and assemble the TRB reads. A clone was defined by each unique CDR3 nucleotide sequence, and the analysis included only productive sequences with two or more reads. Repertoire diversity was assessed by alpha-parameterized diversity profiles (alpha 0 to 5), including Shannon (alpha 1) and Simpson (alpha 2) indices, computed with an R script. Combinatorial TRB VJ usage was calculated with the tcR package and was compared between cohorts by principal component analysis performed with ade4. TCRbeta CDR3s were clustered with GLIPH on cohort pairs matched by age and read depth, and cluster frequencies were compared by Wilcoxon test. TCRdb reanalyzed the reads, keeping one entry per CDR3 protein sequence and omitting DNA. The V and J calls here are based on TCRdb, not the publication. This sample's table carries a few thousand distinct CDR3 sequences. The ten largest clones take up around 17% of the sample.

The sequence joins TRBV5-1 to TRBJ2-7; TCRdb names TRBD1, which stays unverified in the absence of DNA. The origin of this receptor is a human donor with an autoimmune cytopenia or autoimmune hepatitis (not recorded which). Sequencing was done on a sample of peripheral blood. The CDR3 reads as follows: CASSHVGTDSYEQYF.